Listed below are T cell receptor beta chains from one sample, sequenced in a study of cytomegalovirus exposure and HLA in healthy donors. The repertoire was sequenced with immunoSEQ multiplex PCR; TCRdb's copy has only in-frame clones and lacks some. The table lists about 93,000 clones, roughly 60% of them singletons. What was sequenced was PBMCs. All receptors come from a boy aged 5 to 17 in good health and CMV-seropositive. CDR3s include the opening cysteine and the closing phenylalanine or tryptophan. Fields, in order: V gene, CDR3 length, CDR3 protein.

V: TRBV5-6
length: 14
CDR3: CASSSGLFDSPLHF

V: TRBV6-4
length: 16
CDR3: CASSDSSRNAADTQYF

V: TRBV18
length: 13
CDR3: CASSPSSVPEAFF

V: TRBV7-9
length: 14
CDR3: CASSQAGGANVLTF

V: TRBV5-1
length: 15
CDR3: CASSWGTGLHTEAFF

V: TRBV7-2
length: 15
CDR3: CASSRLADYQETQYF

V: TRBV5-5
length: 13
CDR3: CASSRQAHTEAFF

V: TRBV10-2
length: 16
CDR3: CASRALERGDPYEQYF

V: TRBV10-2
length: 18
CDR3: CASRLHSLITSSYNEQFF

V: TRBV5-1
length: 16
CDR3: CASSYQHNSGNNEQFF

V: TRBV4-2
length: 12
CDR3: CASSQDAGEQFF

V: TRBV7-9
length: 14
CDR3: CASSYTADSYEQYF

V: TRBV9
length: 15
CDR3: CASSVGPEPSYEQYF

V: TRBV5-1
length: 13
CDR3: CASSLGREYGYTF

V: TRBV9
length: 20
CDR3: CASSVAGGTSGSGNTDTQYF

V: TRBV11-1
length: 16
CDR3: CASSFGKNSPYNEQFF

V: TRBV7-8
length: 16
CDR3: CASSSFERTGGAEQYF

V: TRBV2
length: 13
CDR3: CASSAQGDTEAFF

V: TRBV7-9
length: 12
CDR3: CASSRTPDTQYF

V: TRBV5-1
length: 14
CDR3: CASSLSGQGTEAFF

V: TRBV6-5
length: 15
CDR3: CASSYEGGTYNEQFF

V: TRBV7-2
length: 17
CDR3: CASSLGGLAGGKNIQYF

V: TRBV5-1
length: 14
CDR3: CASSLEGASYEQYF

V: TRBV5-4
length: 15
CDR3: CASSPTGTAVYGYTF

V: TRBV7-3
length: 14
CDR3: CASSLMSSKNEQFF

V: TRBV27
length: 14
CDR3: CASSSLVRDTEAFF

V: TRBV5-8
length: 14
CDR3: CASSHRGRGTEAFF

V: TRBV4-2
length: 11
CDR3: CASSQDERTGF

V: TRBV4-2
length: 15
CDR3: CASSQDLRVWAEAFF

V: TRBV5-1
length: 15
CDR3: CASSRTTGFVSPLHF

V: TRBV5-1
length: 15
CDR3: CASSDGQGLTDTQYF

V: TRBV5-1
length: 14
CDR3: CASTRDRQNEKLFF

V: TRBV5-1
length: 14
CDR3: CASSLGGTVSEQFF

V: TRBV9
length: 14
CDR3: CASSVAVGGSGYTF

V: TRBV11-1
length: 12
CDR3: CASSEARGEQYF

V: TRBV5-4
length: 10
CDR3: CASSNGEQFF

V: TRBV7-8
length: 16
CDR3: CASSLAIGTGGETQYF

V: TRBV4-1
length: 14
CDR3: CASSQRDTSYEQYF

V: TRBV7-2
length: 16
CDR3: CASSLWGGVGDNEQFF

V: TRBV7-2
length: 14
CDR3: CASSSGTSEETQYF

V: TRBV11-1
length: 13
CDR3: CASRSGAGGELFF

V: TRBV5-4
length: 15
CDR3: CASSPPHRGPDTQYF

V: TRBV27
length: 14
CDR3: CASSTSGVYYEQYF

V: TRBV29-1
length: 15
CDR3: CSVQGFARANYGYTF

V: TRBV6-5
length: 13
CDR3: CASHRSRSGTQYF

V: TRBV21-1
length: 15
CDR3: CASSKLFREWYGYTF

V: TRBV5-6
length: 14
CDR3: CASSGDRDSYEQYF

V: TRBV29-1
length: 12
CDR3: CSVDQGPNEQFF

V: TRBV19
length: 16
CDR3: CASSIVGAVSYNEQFF

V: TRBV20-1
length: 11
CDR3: CSALQGIEAFF

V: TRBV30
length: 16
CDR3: CAWSVLTTGNTGELFF

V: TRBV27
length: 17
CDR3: CASSPTRLRANYYEQYF

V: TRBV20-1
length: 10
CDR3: CSADRGTQYF

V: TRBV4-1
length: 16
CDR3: CASSQDLFGRNTEAFF

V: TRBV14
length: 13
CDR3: CASSRGRLYEQYF

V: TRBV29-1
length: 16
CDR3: CSVEIQDSLAKNIQYF